This T cell receptor (beta chain) originates from a study of naive and memory T cell subsets. General observations from the study: In naive cells, over 90% of TCR sequences were seen only once.

Only a few counts were recorded for this clonotype. Its antigen is unknown. An equimolar mix of two oligonucleotides served as the beta constant-region primer for TRBC1 and TRBC2. Nested alpha and beta constant-region primers with the SP2 primer drove four PCR rounds on ligated cDNA. TCRdb used MiXCR to reprocess the UMI-ligation and nested PCR reads, holding one entry per CDR3 protein. This sample has 100,000 to 150,000 distinct CDR3 sequences, with roughly 32% found just once. The specimen sequenced was central memory CD4+ T cells from blood. This receptor was obtained from a human donor in good health.

This CDR3 reads CSARVNLGLNTEAFF. In DNA, the CDR3 is TGCAGTGCTAGAGTGAATCTAGGGCTGAACACTGAAGCTTTCTTT. V and J are TRBV20-1 and TRBJ1-1; no clear D gene. In germline, CDR1 is DFQATT, CDR2 SNEGSKA (reference sequence). V shed 1 base and J shed 0 bases, with 12 bases lying between them. This CDR3 is built from 15 residues.